The 3 T cell receptor beta chains listed next were all sequenced from one sample in a study of cytomegalovirus exposure and HLA in healthy donors. The table came from immunoSEQ multiplex PCR; TCRdb's copy has only in-frame clones and leaves some out. Here the sample spans hundreds of thousands of clones, 70% to 90% being singletons. Material for sequencing was PBMCs. Receptor source: a woman aged 18-35 years in good health and CMV-seronegative.

The sample holds one count of this clone. The J gene is TRBJ1-3, the V gene TRBV28; TRBD1 agrees at 8 bases. Germline V lookup: CDR1 MDHEN, CDR2 SYDVKM. The length of the CDR3 is 15 residues. Trimming at V came to 6 bases and at J to 2 bases, leaving 6 bases not matched to a gene. CDR3 nucleotides: TGTGCCAGCAGCCTGGGACAGGACGCTGGAAACACCATATATTTT. Its translation: CASSLGQDAGNTIYF.

A remark on this clone: The identical CDR3 is also encoded by other nucleotide sequences in the sample. This chain links TRBV10-3 with TRBJ1-1; D remains ambiguous. CDR1 and CDR2 from the germline V gene are ENHRY and SYGVKD. V was trimmed by 0 bases and J by 7 bases, leaving 6 bases between them. This CDR3 has 12 residues. The DNA for the CDR3 is TGTGCCATCAGTGAGTCGACGGGTGAAGCTTTCTTT. Encoded protein: CAISESTGEAFF.

This rearrangement joins TRBV5-6 to TRBJ1-2; TRBD1 matches 7 bases. V was clipped by 1 base and J by 8 bases; unmatched bases: 11. Germline V gene lookup returns CDR1 SGHDT and CDR2 YYEEEE. The CDR3 sequence is 15 residues long. The CDR3 coding sequence is TGTGCCAGCAGCTTGCGGACAGGAACGACAAGGGGCTACACCTTC. Translating gives CASSLRTGTTRGYTF.